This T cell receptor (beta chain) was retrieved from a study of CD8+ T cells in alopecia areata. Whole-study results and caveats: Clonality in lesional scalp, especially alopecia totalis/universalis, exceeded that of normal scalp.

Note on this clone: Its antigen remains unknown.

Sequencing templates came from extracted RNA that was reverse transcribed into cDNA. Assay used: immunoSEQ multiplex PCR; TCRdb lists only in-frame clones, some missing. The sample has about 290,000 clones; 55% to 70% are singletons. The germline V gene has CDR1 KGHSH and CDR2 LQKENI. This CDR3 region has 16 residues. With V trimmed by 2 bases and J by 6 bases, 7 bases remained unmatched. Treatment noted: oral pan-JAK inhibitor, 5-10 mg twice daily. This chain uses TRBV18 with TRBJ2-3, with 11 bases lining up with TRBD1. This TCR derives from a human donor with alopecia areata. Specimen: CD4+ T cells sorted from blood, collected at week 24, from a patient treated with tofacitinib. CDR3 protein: CASSPGRGQGADTQYF. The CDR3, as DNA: TGTGCCAGCTCACCAGGCAGAGGACAGGGGGCGGATACGCAGTATTTT.